This T cell receptor (beta chain) was identified in a study of lymphopenia after photon versus proton radiotherapy. Study conclusions and caveats: Post-nadir diversity loss with photons came from oligoclonal expansion, particularly CD8+ Temra cells. Proton therapy kept repertoires fairly stable, unlike photons, which gained effector/memory cells. Survival link was tested only in deceased patients; proton benefit remains a possibility. Post-nadir TCR diversity decline inversely tracked overall survival among those who died.

Remarks on this clone: The antigen is undetermined.

Repertoires were generated with immunoSEQ multiplex PCR, while TCRdb's copy carries only in-frame clones and drops some. The sample lists around 150,000 clones; about 85% were seen once. Sequencing used peripheral blood, obtained from a patient treated with photon-based radiotherapy. The receptor comes from a man between 45 and 60 years old with gastric cancer.

As DNA, the CDR3 is TGTGCCTGGAGTTCCAACAGGGGATCGGGAAACACCATATATTTT. Translation: CAWSSNRGSGNTIYF. The rearrangement joins TRBV30 to TRBJ1-3; 7 positions agree with TRBD1. In germline, CDR1 is GTSNPN, CDR2 SVGIG (reference sequence). V was clipped by 2 bases and J by 4 bases; unmatched bases: 8. There are 15 residues in the CDR3.